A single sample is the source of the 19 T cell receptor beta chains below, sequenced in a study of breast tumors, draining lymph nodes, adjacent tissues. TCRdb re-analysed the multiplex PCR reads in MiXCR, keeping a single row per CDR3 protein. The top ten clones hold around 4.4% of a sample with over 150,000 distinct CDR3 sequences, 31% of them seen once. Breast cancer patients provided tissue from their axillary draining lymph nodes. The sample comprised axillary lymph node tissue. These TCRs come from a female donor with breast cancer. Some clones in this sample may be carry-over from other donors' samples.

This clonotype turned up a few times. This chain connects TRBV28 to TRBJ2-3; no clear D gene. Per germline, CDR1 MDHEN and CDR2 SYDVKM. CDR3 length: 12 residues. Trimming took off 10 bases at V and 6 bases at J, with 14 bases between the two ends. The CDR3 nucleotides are TGTGCCACCAAGGGCCCGTCTGATACGCAGTATTTT. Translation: CATKGPSDTQYF.

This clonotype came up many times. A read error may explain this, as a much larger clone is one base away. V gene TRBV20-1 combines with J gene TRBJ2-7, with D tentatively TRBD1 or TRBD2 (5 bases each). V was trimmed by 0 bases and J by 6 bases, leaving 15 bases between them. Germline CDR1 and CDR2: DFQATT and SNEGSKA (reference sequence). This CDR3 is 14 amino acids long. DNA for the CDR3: TGCAGTGCTAGAGATCCTCGGGACGACTCCGAGCAGTACTTC. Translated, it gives CSARDPRDDSEQYF.

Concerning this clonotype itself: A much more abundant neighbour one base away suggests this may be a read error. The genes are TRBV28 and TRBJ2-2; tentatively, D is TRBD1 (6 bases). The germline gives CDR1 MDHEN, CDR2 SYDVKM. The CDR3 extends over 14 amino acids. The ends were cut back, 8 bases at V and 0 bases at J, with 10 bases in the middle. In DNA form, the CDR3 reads TGTGCCAGCGGCGGACAGACGAACACCGGGGAGCTGTTTTTT. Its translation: CASGGQTNTGELFF.

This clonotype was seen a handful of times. The CDR3 reads CASSLSRGILETQYF. In nucleotides, the CDR3 is TGTGCCAGCAGTTTATCCCGGGGGATTTTAGAGACCCAGTACTTC. The gene calls are TRBV28 and TRBJ2-5; possible D gene TRBD2, 6 bases. The V gene lost 1 base and the J gene lost 4 bases, with 13 bases spanning the gap. Germline CDR1 and CDR2: MDHEN and SYDVKM. The CDR3 covers 15 residues.

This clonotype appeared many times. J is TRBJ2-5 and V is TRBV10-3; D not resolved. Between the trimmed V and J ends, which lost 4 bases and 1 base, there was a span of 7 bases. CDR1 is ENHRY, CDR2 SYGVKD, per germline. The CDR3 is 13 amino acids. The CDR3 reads CAISGRSQETQYF. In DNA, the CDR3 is TGTGCCATCAGTGGACGGAGCCAAGAGACCCAGTACTTC.

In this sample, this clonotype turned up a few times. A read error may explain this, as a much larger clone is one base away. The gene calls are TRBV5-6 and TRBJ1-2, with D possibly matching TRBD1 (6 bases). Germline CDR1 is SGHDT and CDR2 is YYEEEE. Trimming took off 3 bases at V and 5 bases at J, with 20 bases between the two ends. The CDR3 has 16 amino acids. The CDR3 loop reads CASSSRGPRLAYGYTF. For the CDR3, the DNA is TGTGCCAGCAGCTCCAGGGGCCCCCGGCTAGCTTATGGCTACACCTTC.

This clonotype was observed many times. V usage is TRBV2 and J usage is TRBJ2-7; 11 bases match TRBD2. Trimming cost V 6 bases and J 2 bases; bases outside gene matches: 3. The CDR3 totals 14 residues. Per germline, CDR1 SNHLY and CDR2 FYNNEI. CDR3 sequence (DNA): TGTGCCAGCAGGGGGGGACTAGCGGCCTACGAGCAGTACTTC. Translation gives CASRGGLAAYEQYF.

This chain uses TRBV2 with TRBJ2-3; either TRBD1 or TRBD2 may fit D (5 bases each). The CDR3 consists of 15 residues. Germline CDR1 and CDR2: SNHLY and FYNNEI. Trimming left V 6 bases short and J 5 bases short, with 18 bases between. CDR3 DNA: TGTGCCAGCAGGGGGGACCCGGGCCTAAAAGATACGCAGTATTTT. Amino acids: CASRGDPGLKDTQYF.

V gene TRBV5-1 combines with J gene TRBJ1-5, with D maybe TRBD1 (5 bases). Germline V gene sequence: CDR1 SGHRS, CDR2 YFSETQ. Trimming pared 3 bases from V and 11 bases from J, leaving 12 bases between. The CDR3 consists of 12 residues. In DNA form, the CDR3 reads TGCGCCAGCAGCTCGGGGGTGTCGGCCCAGCATTTT. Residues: CASSSGVSAQHF.

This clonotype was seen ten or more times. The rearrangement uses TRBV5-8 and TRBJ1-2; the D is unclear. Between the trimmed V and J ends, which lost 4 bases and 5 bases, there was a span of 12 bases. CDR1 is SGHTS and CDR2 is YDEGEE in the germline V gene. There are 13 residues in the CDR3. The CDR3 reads CASSPAGRYGYTF. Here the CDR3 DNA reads TGTGCCAGCAGCCCGGCCGGGAGGTATGGCTACACCTTC.

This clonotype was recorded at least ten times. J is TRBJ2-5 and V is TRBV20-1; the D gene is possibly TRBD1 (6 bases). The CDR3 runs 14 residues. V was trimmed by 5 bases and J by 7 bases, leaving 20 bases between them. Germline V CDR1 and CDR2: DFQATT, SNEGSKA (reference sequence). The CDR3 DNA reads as TGCAGTGCTTGGGTTAGGGGGACAAAAGCGACCCAGTACTTC. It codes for CSAWVRGTKATQYF.

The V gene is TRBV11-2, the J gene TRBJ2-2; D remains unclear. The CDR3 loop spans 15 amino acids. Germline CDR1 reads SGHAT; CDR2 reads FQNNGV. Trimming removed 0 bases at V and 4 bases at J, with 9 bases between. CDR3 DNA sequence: TGTGCCAGCAGCTTAGATCTTAGCTCCACCGGGGAGCTGTTTTTT. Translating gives CASSLDLSSTGELFF.

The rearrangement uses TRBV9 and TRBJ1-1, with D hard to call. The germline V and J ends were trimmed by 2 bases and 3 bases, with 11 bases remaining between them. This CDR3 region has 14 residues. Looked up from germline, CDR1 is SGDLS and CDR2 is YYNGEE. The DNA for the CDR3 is TGTGCCAGCAGCGTGGACGGGCGGGACACTGAAGCTTTCTTT. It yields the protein CASSVDGRDTEAFF.

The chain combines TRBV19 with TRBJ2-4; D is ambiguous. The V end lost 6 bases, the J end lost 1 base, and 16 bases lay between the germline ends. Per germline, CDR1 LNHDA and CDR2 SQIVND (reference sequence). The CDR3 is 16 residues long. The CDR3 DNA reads TGTGCCAGTAGCTTCACCCAGAGAAGGGCCAAAAACATTCAGTACTTC. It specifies CASSFTQRRAKNIQYF.

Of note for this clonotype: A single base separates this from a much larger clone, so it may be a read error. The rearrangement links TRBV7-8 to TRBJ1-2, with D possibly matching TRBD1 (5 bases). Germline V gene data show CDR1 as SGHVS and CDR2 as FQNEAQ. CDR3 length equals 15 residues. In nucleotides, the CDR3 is TGTGCCAGCAGCTTAGCGTTCAGGGAGAACTATGGCTACCCCTTC. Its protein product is CASSLAFRENYGYPF. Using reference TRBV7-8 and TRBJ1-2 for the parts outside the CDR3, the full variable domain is GAGVSQSPRYKVAKRGQDVALRCDPISGHVSLFWYQQALGQGPEFLTYFQNEAQLDKSGLPSDRFFAERPEGSVSTLKIQRTQQEDSAVYLCASSLAFRENYGYPFGSGTRLTVV.

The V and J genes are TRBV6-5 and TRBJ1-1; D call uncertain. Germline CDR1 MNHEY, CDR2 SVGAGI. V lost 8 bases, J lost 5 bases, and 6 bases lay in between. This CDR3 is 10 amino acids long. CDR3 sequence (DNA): TGTGCCAGCGGACGGACTGAAGCTTTCTTT. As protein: CASGRTEAFF.

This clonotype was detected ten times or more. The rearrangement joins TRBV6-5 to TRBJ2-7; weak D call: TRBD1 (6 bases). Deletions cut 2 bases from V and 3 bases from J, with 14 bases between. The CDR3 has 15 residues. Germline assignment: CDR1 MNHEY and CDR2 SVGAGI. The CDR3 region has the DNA TGTGCCAGCAGTTACGACCTGGGACACGACTACGAGCAGTACTTC. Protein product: CASSYDLGHDYEQYF.

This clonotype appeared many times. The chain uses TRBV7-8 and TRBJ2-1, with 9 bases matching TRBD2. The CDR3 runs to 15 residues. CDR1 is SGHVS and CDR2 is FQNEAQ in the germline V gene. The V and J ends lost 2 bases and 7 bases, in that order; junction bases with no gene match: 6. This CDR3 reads CASSLTAGGGNEQFF. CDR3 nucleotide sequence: TGTGCCAGCAGCTTAACAGCGGGAGGCGGTAATGAGCAGTTCTTC.

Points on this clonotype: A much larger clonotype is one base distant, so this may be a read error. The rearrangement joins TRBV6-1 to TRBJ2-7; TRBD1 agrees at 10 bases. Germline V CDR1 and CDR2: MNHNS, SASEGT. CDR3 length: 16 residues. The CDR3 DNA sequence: TGTGCCAGCAGTCAAGCCGGGACAGGGGCCCGGATCGAGCAGTACTTC. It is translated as CASSQAGTGARIEQYF.